The 21 T cell receptor beta chains given below trace back to one sample, sequenced in a study of regulatory T cells in long-lasting Graves disease. Building the TCR beta libraries relied on iRepertoire HTBI primers, and CDR3 regions underwent Arm-PCR. TCRdb ran MiXCR on the multiplex PCR reads and lists one entry per CDR3 protein. The sample consists of fewer than 550,000 distinct CDR3 sequences, 15% to 20% of them appearing once. Time point in this sample: newly diagnosed GD, antithyroid drugs for less than 3 months. Construction of the TCR library relied on RNA isolated from PBMCs. These data were likewise used in another study, on T cells in Graves' hyperthyroidism and ophthalmopathy.

The source was peripheral blood mononuclear cells (PBMCs), collected at new diagnosis, from a patient treated with antithyroid drugs. Receptors were obtained from a woman aged 35-65 years with Graves disease.

This clonotype was detected many times. The chain couples TRBV2 to TRBJ1-2; D not certain. Per germline, CDR1 SNHLY and CDR2 FYNNEI. Trimming took 1 base from V and 7 from J, leaving 10 bases between them. CDR3 size: 13 residues. The CDR3 here is CASSEDLGGGYTF. The CDR3 DNA is TGTGCCAGCAGTGAAGACCTAGGAGGTGGCTACACCTTC.

Many counts were recorded for this clonotype. The V call is TRBV7-9, the J call TRBJ2-7; TRBD1 matches at 10 bases. The CDR3 is 16 amino acids. Germline V CDR1 and CDR2: SEHNR, FQNEAQ (reference sequence). The trim removed 5 bases at V and 5 bases at J, leaving 12 bases unmatched. The CDR3 DNA reads TGTGCCAGCAGCATCTCTTGGACAGGGGGTTTCGACGAGCAGTACTTC. It translates to CASSISWTGGFDEQYF.

This clonotype was seen a handful of times. V usage is TRBV9 and J usage is TRBJ2-5, with no clear D. With 7 bases removed from V and 3 bases from J, the gap between germline ends came to 19 bases. CDR1 is SGDLS and CDR2 is YYNGEE in the germline V gene. The CDR3 covers 15 residues. The CDR3 sequence: CASSSPRRAEETQYF. CDR3 coding DNA: TGTGCCAGCTCCAGCCCCCGACGGGCGGAAGAGACCCAGTACTTC.

This clonotype was found many times. The rearrangement joins TRBV11-2 to TRBJ1-2; no clear D. Germline V gene data show CDR1 as SGHAT and CDR2 as FQNNGV. Trimming stripped 1 base from V and 4 bases from J, with 16 bases between. This CDR3 has 16 residues. CDR3 protein: CASSLALRSSGYGYTF. Here the CDR3 DNA reads TGTGCCAGCAGCTTAGCCCTCAGGAGTTCTGGCTATGGCTACACCTTC.

This clonotype was detected only a few times. One end of the junction fails to match germline, which may point to a read error. V gene TRBV12-3 or TRBV12-4 combines with J gene TRBJ2-1; 9 nucleotides match TRBD2. This CDR3 is 15 amino acids long. CDR3: CASSVAGALPNEQFF. The DNA for the CDR3 is TGTGCCAGCAGTGTAGCGGGAGCCCTTCCTAATGAGCAGTTCTTC.

The chain is built from TRBV2 and TRBJ2-2, with D possibly being TRBD1 or TRBD2 (6 bases each). The CDR3 loop spans 14 amino acids. V was pared by 3 bases and J by 5 bases, with 10 bases between. Germline values: CDR1 SNHLY, CDR2 FYNNEI. Written as DNA, the CDR3 is TGTGCCAGCAGTGATGGGGGGCTTACCGGGGAGCTGTTTTTT. This gives the protein CASSDGGLTGELFF.

The J gene is TRBJ1-6, the V gene TRBV4-1, with D unresolved. The CDR3 consists of 16 residues. The germline gives CDR1 MGHRA, CDR2 YSYEKL. Between the trimmed V and J ends, which lost 4 bases and 0 bases, there was a span of 10 bases. The CDR3 reads CASSPSPRSYNSPLHF. In nucleotides, the CDR3 is TGCGCCAGCAGCCCCTCCCCACGCTCCTATAATTCACCCCTCCACTTT.

V is TRBV6-2 or TRBV6-3 and J is TRBJ1-3, with D maybe TRBD1 (6 bases). This CDR3 is 13 amino acids long. V gave up 8 bases and J gave up 2 bases, with 10 bases separating them. Germline V lookup: CDR1 MNHEY, CDR2 SVGEGT. The CDR3 nucleotides read TGTGCCAGCGCGGACAGCGCTGGAAACACCATATATTTT. It codes for CASADSAGNTIYF.

The chain couples TRBV30 to TRBJ1-1; TRBD1 matches 7 bases. This CDR3 region has 16 residues. J lost 0 bases, V lost 7 bases, and 14 bases had no gene match. Germline V gives CDR1 GTSNPN, CDR2 SVGIG (reference sequence). The CDR3, as DNA: TGTGCCTACAATCCCGGGACAGAGTTAATGAACACTGAAGCTTTCTTT. Encoded protein: CAYNPGTELMNTEAFF.

A single count supports this clonotype. The chain employs TRBV9 and TRBJ2-5; 10 nucleotides agree with TRBD1. Judging by the DNA end, TRBJ2-1 fits better; the J call may be wrong. This CDR3 is 15 amino acids long. Germline V gene sequence: CDR1 SGDLS, CDR2 YYNGEE. The CDR3 DNA reads as TGTGCCAGCAGCGGGGGGACAGGGGTGCGGGCTGAGCAGTTCTTC. Translated, it gives CASSGGTGVRAEQFF.

This clonotype was counted ten times or more. The rearrangement links TRBV2 to TRBJ1-2, with D perhaps TRBD1 (5 bases). The CDR3 loop spans 15 amino acids. V was clipped by 1 base and J by 4 bases, with 13 bases between them. Germline V lookup: CDR1 SNHLY, CDR2 FYNNEI. Here the CDR3 DNA reads TGTGCCAGCAGTGAAGAGACAGCCATCGCCTATGGCTACACCTTC. This gives the protein CASSEETAIAYGYTF.

The chain is built from TRBV12-3 or TRBV12-4 and TRBJ1-5; D is possibly TRBD1 (5 bases). The CDR3 length is 13 residues. V lost 5 bases, J lost 8 bases, and 13 bases lay in between. The CDR3 here is CASSVRVLKPQHF. The CDR3 bases are TGTGCCAGCAGTGTCAGGGTTCTCAAGCCCCAGCATTTT.

The genes are TRBV6-5 and TRBJ2-2; D remains unclear. V lost 4 bases and J lost 0, with 6 bases in between. This CDR3 has 14 amino acids. Germline V gives CDR1 MNHEY, CDR2 SVGAGI. The CDR3 sequence is CASSSGSNTGELFF. The CDR3, as DNA: TGTGCCAGCAGTTCAGGATCGAACACCGGGGAGCTGTTTTTT.

This clonotype was observed a handful of times. The rearrangement joins TRBV11-2 to TRBJ2-7; 9 bases are shared with TRBD1. The junction had 21 bases not matched to a gene; V was cut back by 1 base and J by 5 bases. The CDR3 has 20 amino acids. CDR1 and CDR2 (germline): SGHAT, FQNNGV. The CDR3 region is CASSLGVGDGTGNRWNEQYF. Written as DNA, the CDR3 is TGTGCCAGCAGCTTAGGGGTCGGGGACGGGACAGGGAATCGGTGGAACGAGCAGTACTTC.

This clonotype was counted a few times. The CDR3 coding sequence is TGTGCCAGCAGCCATTTCGGCGGGGGGGGCCGCTGGACCGGGGAGCTGTTTTTT. Protein sequence: CASSHFGGGGRWTGELFF. This chain links TRBV3-1 with TRBJ2-2, with 9 bases identical to TRBD2. CDR1 and CDR2 from the germline V gene are LGHDT and YNNKEL (reference sequence). The junction had 13 bases not matched to a gene; V was cut back by 3 bases and J by 5 bases. This CDR3 has 18 amino acids.

At least ten counts were recorded for this clonotype. This sequence joins TRBV5-6 and TRBJ1-1, with 9 bases that match TRBD1. Trimming took 6 bases from V and 3 from J; bases not matched to a gene: 6. The CDR3 is 14 residues long. Germline lookup yields CDR1 SGHDT and CDR2 YYEEEE. The CDR3 loop reads CASMRTGVDTEAFF. The CDR3 DNA reads TGTGCCAGCATGAGGACAGGGGTGGACACTGAAGCTTTCTTT. The whole variable domain, filled in from reference TRBV5-6 and TRBJ1-1, reads DAGVTQSPTHLIKTRGQQVTLRCSPKSGHDTVSWYQQALGQGPQFIFQYYEEEERQRGNFPDRFSGHQFPNYSSELNVNALLLGDSALYLCASMRTGVDTEAFFGQGTRLTVV.

This rearrangement joins TRBV6-2 or TRBV6-3 to TRBJ1-2; D remains ambiguous. Germline V gene data show CDR1 as MNHEY and CDR2 as SVGEGT. Deletions cut 0 bases from V and 5 bases from J, with 7 bases between. CDR3 length equals 13 residues. The CDR3 spells CASSYSQFYGYTF. DNA for the CDR3: TGTGCCAGCAGTTACTCCCAGTTTTATGGCTACACCTTC.

This clonotype appeared a few times. This chain uses TRBV11-2 with TRBJ1-3, with unresolved D. From germline, CDR1 is SGHAT and CDR2 FQNNGV. Trimming pared 3 bases from V and 0 bases from J, leaving 6 bases between. The CDR3 covers 14 residues. CDR3 sequence (DNA): TGTGCCAGCAGCTTCCTCTCCTCTGGAAACACCATATATTTT. This translates into CASSFLSSGNTIYF. The whole variable domain, filled in from reference TRBV11-2 and TRBJ1-3, reads EAGVAQSPRYKIIEKRQSVAFWCNPISGHATLYWYQQILGQGPKLLIQFQNNGVVDDSQLPKDRFSAERLKGVDSTLKIQPAKLEDSAVYLCASSFLSSGNTIYFGEGSWLTVV.

The chain employs TRBV3-1 and TRBJ2-7; 13 positions match TRBD2. Losses at the gene ends were 3 bases for V and 0 bases for J; bases not matched to a gene: 14. The germline gives CDR1 LGHDT, CDR2 YNNKEL (reference sequence). This CDR3 contains 20 residues. Here the CDR3 reads CASSHPPTWTSGGVSYEQYF. The CDR3 region has the DNA TGTGCCAGCAGCCACCCTCCCACATGGACTAGCGGGGGTGTCTCCTACGAGCAGTACTTC.

The chain couples TRBV11-3 to TRBJ2-1; the D is unclear. Germline V gene sequence: CDR1 SGHNT, CDR2 YENEEA. The CDR3 covers 15 residues. V lost 1 base and J 4 bases, leaving 11 bases between the germline ends. This CDR3 is CASSLVGWGYNEQFF. CDR3 sequence (DNA): TGTGCCAGCAGCTTAGTTGGGTGGGGTTACAATGAGCAGTTCTTC.

This clonotype was detected only a few times. This rearrangement joins TRBV30 to TRBJ1-4, with D hard to call. Trimming left V 1 base short and J 12 bases short, with 9 bases between. Germline V lookup: CDR1 GTSNPN, CDR2 SVGIG (reference sequence). The CDR3 has 11 amino acids. The chain's CDR3 is CAWSGKGELFF. The CDR3 DNA reads TGTGCCTGGAGTGGTAAGGGAGAACTGTTTTTT.